This T cell receptor beta chain is drawn from a study of T cell responses to AZD1222 COVID-19 vaccine. There are 12 residues in the CDR3. Germline lookup yields CDR1 SNHLY and CDR2 FYNNEI. The data were produced by immunoSEQ multiplex PCR, yet TCRdb's version contains in-frame clones alone and is incomplete. The profile shows 95,000 to 100,000 clones, around 87% of them singletons. This clone was recorded once. Antigen unknown. The junction does not match germline at one end; this may be a read error. Study outcomes and limitations: Reportedly, nearly half of unique spike TCRs recognized epitopes outside B.1.351/B.1.1.7 mutations. Spike was spanned by vaccine-associated CD4 TCRs, with dominance at 160-218 and 743-854. Baseline seropositives among AZD1222 recipients totaled only six or seven.

The source material was peripheral blood, sampled 28 days after the second AZD1222 dose. The receptor's source is an adult who received the AZD1222 COVID-19 vaccine. This chain joins TRBV2 and TRBJ2-1; D remains unclear. The CDR3, as DNA: TGTGCGGCGGTCGCCGTCTACATTGAGCAGTTCTTC. Amino acid sequence: CAAVAVYIEQFF.